The T cell receptor beta chain described here comes from a study of blood T cell repertoires in COVID-19. As for the study in general: Both acute and convalescent COVID-19 samples were obtained from the United States, Italy and Spain.

Concerning this clone itself: This sample also contains other DNA sequences that code for the same CDR3.

Original methodology: Estimation of nucleated cell counts relied on the amplification of reference gene primers. Using immunoSEQ multiplex PCR, the repertoire was profiled, and TCRdb retains in-frame clones only, with some absent. V, J and clone size were drawn from that table, and D and trimming were deduced from the DNA. The table includes about 430,000 clones, 88% detected once. The V gene's germline CDR1 is SGHRS and CDR2 YFSETQ. This CDR3 is built from 14 residues. V lost 0 bases, J lost 1 base, and 4 bases lay in between. The study recruited people aged roughly 18 to 100 years across approximately 23 US areas.

This chain uses TRBV5-1 with TRBJ2-2; D unresolved. The clonotype originates from a woman aged 25 to 39 with acute COVID-19. Sequenced: PBMCs or T cells enriched from blood (not recorded which). This CDR3 is CASSLGQNTGELFF. Here the CDR3 DNA reads TGCGCCAGCAGCTTGGGGCAGAACACCGGGGAGCTGTTTTTT.